The T cell receptor beta chain under discussion was sequenced for a study of T-cell reconstitution after alpha-beta-depleted transplantation in children. This sample's TCRbeta library carried unique molecular identifier barcodes. Using its own MiXCR run on the PCR reads, TCRdb lists one record per CDR3 protein. The sample comprises about 58,000 distinct CDR3 sequences, 35% to 55% of which are singletons, and 95% to 98% rests with the top ten. This clonotype has a handful of counts. Its target is unknown. V gave up 3 bases and J gave up 1 base, with 6 bases separating them. The CDR3 runs 12 residues. From germline, CDR1 is SQVTM and CDR2 ANQGSEA. General observations from the study: About two months after transplant, alpha-beta T cells reportedly came from several hundred expanded graft clones. Among T cells one year after transplant, newly produced cells accounted for most counts and diversity.

The V gene is TRBV29-1, the J gene TRBJ2-5; the D gene is possibly TRBD1 (6 bases). The material sequenced was PBMCs, mostly from graft donor cells, taken 360 days after TCRalphabeta/CD19-depleted stem cell transplant. The sequence was collected from a male patient under 18 who had a stem cell transplant for acute lymphoblastic leukemia, so the T cells may come from the graft donor. In DNA form, the CDR3 reads TGCAGCGTTGACAGGGGCCAAGAGACCCAGTACTTC. Encoded protein: CSVDRGQETQYF.